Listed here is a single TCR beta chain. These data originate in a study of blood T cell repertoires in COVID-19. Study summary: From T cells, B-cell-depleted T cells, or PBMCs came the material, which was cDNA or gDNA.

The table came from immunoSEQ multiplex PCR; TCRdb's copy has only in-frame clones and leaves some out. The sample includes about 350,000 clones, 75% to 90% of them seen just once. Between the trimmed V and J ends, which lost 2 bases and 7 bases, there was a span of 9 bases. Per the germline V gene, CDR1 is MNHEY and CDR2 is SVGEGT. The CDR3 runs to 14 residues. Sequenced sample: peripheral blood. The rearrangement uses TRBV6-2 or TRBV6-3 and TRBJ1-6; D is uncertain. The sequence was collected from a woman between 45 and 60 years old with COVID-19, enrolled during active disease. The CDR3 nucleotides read TGTGCCAGCAGTTACGGATCGGGGAATTCACCCCTCCACTTT. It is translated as CASSYGSGNSPLHF.